This T cell receptor (beta chain) was sequenced in a study of beta chain features in type 1 diabetes. Sequencing targeted expressed TCRB transcripts, as all isolated RNA had been reverse transcribed. Assay used: immunoSEQ multiplex PCR; TCRdb lists only in-frame clones, some missing. The sample lists under 950,000 clones; roughly a sixth were seen once. The study, taken as a whole, reports: Whether TCRB rearrangement is influenced by HLA type went unresolved here. Equally in patients and controls, shorter templates might have been favored by PCR.

This clone was observed a few times. Its target is not known. This CDR3 has 13 residues. Germline lookup yields CDR1 SNHLY and CDR2 FYNNEI. The germline V and J ends were trimmed by 3 bases and 4 bases, with 9 bases remaining between them. This receptor was taken from a woman younger than 30 in good health. The V call is TRBV2, the J call TRBJ1-1; D may be TRBD1 (6 bases). The specimen was naive CD4+ T cells from blood. For the CDR3, the DNA is TGTGCCAGCAGTGACAGGGGTATCACTGAAGCTTTCTTT. Residues: CASSDRGITEAFF.